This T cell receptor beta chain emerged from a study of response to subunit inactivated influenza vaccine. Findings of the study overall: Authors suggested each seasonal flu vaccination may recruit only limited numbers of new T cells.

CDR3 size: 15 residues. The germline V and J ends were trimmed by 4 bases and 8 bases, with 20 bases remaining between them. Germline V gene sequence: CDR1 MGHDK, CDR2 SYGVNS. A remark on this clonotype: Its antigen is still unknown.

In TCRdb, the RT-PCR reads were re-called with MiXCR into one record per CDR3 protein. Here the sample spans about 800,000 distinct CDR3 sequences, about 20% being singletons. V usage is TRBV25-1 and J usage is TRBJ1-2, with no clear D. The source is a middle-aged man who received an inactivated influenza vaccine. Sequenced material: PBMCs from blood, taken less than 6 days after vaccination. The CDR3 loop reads CASSGLPLADGGYTF. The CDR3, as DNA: TGTGCCAGCAGTGGGCTACCCCTGGCGGATGGGGGCTACACCTTC.